This note documents a single TCR beta chain sequence. Its target is unknown. This record comes from a study of cytomegalovirus exposure and HLA in healthy donors. Study findings and constraints: A list of 150 or so TCR beta chains associated with cytomegalovirus was given.

The CDR3 consists of 14 residues. The V gene lost 7 bases and the J gene lost 3 bases, with 12 bases spanning the gap. Germline CDR1 MNHNS, CDR2 SASEGT. The PCR had 60 Vbeta and 13 Jbeta primers. Profiling relied on immunoSEQ multiplex PCR, and the TCRdb table lists in-frame clones only, not all of them. The table lists over 45,000 clones, 81% of them singletons, with 2% to 2.5% in the top ten. Healthy bone marrow donors formed the donor group. J is TRBJ2-2 and V is TRBV6-1, with D possibly TRBD2 on 5 matching bases. Sample: PBMCs. The receptor's source is a boy aged 10-17 years in good health and CMV-seropositive. CDR3 nucleotides: TGTGCCAGCACCAACGACTACTACACCGGGGAGCTGTTTTTT. Amino acid sequence: CASTNDYYTGELFF.